The present T cell receptor (beta chain) was sequenced within a study of high-grade serous ovarian cancer treatment subgroups. Study results and limitations: Different patients shared almost no repertoire; same-patient tumors shared about 0.1 to 0.79. Repertoire analysis covered CDR3 alone, not CDR1 or CDR2.

The data were produced by immunoSEQ multiplex PCR, yet TCRdb's version contains in-frame clones alone and is incomplete. This sample has some 7,700 clones, with roughly 60% found just once. Tumor samples were obtained before definitive surgery or chemotherapy. To note about this clone: The antigen is undetermined.

Germline V CDR1 and CDR2: MDHEN, SYDVKM. V lost 6 bases to trimming and J lost 0 bases; unmatched junction nucleotides: 7. The CDR3 runs 15 residues. The rearrangement links TRBV28 to TRBJ2-7, with TRBD2 matching 8 bases. The sequence was obtained from a human donor with high-grade serous ovarian cancer. Sample: tumor tissue. The CDR3 DNA reads as TGTGCCAGCAGCGAAATCGGGACTAGCTCCTACGAGCAGTACTTC. This encodes CASSEIGTSSYEQYF.